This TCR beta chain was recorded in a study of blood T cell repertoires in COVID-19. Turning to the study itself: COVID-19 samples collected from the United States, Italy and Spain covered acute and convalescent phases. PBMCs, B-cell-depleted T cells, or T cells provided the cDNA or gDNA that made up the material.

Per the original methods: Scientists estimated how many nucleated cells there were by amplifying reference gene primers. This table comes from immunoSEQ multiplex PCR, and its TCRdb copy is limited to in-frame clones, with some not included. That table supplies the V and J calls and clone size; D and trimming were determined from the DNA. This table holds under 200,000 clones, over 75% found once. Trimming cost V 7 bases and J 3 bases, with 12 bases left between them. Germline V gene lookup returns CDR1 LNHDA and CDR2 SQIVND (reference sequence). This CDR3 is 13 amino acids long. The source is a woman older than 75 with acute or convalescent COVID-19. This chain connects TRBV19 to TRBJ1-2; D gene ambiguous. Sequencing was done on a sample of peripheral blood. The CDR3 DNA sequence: TGTGCCAGTAAGGAGGCTGCGTACTATGGCTACACCTTC. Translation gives CASKEAAYYGYTF.